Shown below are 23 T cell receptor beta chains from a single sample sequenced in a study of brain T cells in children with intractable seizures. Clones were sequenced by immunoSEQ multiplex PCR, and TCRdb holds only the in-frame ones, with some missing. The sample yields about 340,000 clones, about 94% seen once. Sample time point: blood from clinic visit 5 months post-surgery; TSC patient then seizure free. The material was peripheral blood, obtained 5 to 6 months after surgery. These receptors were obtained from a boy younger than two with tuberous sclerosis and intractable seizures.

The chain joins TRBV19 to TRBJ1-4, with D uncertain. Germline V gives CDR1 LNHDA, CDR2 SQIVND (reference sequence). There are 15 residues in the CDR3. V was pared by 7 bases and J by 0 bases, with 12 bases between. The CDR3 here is CASNNDGATNEKLFF. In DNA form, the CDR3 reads TGTGCCAGTAACAACGACGGAGCAACTAATGAAAAACTGTTTTTT. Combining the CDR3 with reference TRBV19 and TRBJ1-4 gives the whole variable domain DGGITQSPKYLFRKEGQNVTLSCEQNLNHDAMYWYRQDPGQGLRLIYYSQIVNDFQKGDIAEGYSVSREKKESFPLTVTSAQKNPTAFYLCASNNDGATNEKLFFGSGTQLSVL.

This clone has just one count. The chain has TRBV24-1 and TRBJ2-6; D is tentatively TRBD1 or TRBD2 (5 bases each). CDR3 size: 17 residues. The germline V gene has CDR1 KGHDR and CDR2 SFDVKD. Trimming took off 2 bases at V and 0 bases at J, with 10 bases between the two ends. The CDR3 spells CATSDSGRLSGANVLTF. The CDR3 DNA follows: TGTGCCACCAGTGATTCGGGACGACTCTCTGGGGCCAACGTCCTGACTTTC.

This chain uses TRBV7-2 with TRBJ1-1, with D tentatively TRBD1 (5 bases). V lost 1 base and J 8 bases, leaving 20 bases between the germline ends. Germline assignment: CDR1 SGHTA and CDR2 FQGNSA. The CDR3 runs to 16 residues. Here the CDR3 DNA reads TGTGCCAGCAGCTTAGAGCTCCGGGCGGGACTATCGGAAGCTTTCTTT. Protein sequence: CASSLELRAGLSEAFF.

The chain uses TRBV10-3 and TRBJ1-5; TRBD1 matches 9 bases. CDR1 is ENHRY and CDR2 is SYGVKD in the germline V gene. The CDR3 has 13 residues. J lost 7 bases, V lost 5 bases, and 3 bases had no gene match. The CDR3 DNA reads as TGTGCCATCAGTACGGACAGGGGCCAGCCCCAGCATTTT. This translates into CAISTDRGQPQHF.

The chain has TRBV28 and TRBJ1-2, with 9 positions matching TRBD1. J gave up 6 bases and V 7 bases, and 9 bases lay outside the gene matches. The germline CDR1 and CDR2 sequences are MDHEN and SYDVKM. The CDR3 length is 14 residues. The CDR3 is CASTRSDRGHGYTF. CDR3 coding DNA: TGTGCCAGCACCCGTTCGGACAGGGGTCATGGCTACACCTTC.

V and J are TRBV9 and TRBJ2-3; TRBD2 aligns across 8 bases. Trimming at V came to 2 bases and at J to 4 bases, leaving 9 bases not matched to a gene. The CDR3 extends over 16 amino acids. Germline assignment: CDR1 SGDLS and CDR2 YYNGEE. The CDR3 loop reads CASSVSGGGPSDTQYF. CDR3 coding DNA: TGTGCCAGCAGCGTGTCGGGCGGGGGGCCTTCAGATACGCAGTATTTT.

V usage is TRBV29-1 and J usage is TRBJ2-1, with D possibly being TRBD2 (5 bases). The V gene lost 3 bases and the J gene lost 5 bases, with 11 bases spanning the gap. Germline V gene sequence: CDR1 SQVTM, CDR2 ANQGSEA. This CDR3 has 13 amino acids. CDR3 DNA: TGCAGCGTTGATCGGGGTTGGGACAATGAGCAGTTCTTC. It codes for CSVDRGWDNEQFF.

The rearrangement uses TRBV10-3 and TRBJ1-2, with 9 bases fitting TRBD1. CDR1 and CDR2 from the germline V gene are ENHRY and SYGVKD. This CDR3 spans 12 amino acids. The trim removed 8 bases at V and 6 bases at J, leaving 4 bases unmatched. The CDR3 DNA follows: TGTGCCATCTCGGGACAGGGTGATGGCTACACCTTC. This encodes CAISGQGDGYTF.

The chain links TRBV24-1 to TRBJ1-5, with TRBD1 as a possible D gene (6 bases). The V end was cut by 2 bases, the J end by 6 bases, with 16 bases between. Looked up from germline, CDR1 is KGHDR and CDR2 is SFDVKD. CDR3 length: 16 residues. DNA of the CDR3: TGTGCCACCAGTGATTCCTCCCAGGGGCGAGGTCAGCCCCAGCATTTT. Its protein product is CATSDSSQGRGQPQHF.

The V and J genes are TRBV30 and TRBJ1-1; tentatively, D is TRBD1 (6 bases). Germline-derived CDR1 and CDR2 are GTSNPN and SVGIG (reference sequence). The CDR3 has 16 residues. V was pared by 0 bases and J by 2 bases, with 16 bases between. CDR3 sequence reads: CAWSVGGASYNTEAFF. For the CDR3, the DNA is TGTGCCTGGAGTGTAGGGGGGGCTAGCTACAACACTGAAGCTTTCTTT.

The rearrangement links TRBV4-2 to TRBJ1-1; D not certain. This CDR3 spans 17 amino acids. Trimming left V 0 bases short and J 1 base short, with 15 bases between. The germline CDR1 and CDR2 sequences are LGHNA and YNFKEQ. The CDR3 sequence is CASSQDKLGRWNTEAFF. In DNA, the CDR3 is TGTGCCAGCAGCCAAGATAAGCTCGGCAGGTGGAACACTGAAGCTTTCTTT.

The CDR3 region has the DNA TGTGCCAGCTCACCGAAGGCAGATACGCAGTATTTT. Protein sequence: CASSPKADTQYF. The chain uses TRBV18 and TRBJ2-3; no firm D call. The germline V and J ends were trimmed by 3 bases and 4 bases, with 5 bases remaining between them. The CDR3 extends over 12 amino acids. Germline V lookup: CDR1 KGHSH, CDR2 LQKENI.

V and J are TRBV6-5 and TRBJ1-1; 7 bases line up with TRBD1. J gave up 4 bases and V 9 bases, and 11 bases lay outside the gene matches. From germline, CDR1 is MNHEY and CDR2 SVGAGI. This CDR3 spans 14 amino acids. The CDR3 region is CASSLDRRATEAFF. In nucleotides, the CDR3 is TGTGCCAGTAGCCTGGACAGGCGGGCCACTGAAGCTTTCTTT.

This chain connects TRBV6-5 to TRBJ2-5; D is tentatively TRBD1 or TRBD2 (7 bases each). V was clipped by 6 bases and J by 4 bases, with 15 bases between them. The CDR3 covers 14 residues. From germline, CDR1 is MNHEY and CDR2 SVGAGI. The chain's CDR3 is CASRPGGDRETQYF. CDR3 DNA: TGTGCCAGCAGACCAGGGGGGGACCGAGAGACCCAGTACTTC.

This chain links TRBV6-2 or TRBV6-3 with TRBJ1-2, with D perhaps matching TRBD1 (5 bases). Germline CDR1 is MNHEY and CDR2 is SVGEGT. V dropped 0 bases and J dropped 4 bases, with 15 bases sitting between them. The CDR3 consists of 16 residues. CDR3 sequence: CASSYSLSPGPYGYTF. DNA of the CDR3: TGTGCCAGCAGTTACTCTCTTTCCCCGGGGCCCTATGGCTACACCTTC.

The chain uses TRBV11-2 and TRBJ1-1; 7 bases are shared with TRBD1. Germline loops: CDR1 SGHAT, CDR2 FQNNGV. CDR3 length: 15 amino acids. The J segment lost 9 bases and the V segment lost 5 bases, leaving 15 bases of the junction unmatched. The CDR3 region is CASSPNEGTVSKAFF. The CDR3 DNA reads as TGTGCCAGCAGCCCAAATGAAGGGACAGTCTCTAAAGCTTTCTTT. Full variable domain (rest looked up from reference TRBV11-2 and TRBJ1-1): EAGVAQSPRYKIIEKRQSVAFWCNPISGHATLYWYQQILGQGPKLLIQFQNNGVVDDSQLPKDRFSAERLKGVDSTLKIQPAKLEDSAVYLCASSPNEGTVSKAFFGQGTRLTVV.

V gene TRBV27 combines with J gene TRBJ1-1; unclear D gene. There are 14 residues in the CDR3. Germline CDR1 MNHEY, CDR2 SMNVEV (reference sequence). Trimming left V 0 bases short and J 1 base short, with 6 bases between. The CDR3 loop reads CASSLSWGNTEAFF. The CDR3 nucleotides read TGTGCCAGCAGTTTATCCTGGGGGAACACTGAAGCTTTCTTT.

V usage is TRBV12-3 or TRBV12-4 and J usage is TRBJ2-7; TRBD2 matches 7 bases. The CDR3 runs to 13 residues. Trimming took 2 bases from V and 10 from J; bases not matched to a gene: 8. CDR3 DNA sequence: TGTGCCAGCAGTTTACTGGGAGGGCCCGAACAGTACTTC. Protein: CASSLLGGPEQYF.

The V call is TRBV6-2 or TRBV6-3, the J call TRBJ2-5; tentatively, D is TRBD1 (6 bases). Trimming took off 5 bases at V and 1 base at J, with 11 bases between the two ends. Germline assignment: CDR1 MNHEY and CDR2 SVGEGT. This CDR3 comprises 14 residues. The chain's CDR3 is CASSPRTVQETQYF. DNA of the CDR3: TGTGCCAGCAGTCCCCGGACAGTCCAAGAGACCCAGTACTTC.

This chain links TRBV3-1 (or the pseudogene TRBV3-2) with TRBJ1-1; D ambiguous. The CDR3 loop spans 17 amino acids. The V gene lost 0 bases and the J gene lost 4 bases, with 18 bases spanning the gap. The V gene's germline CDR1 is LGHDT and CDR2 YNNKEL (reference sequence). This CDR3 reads CASSQDWFGKRSTEAFF. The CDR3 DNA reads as TGTGCCAGCAGCCAAGATTGGTTTGGAAAAAGGAGCACTGAAGCTTTCTTT.

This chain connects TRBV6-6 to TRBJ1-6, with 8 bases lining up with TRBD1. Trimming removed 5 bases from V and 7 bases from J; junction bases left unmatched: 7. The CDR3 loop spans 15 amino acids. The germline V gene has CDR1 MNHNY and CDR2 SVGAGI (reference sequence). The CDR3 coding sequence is TGTGCCAGCAGTCCAGAGGACAGGGTCAATTCACCCCTCCACTTT. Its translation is CASSPEDRVNSPLHF.

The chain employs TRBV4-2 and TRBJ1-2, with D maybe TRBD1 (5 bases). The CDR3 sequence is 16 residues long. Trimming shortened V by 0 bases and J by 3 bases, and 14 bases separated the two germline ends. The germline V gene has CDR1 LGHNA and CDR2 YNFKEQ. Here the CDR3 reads CASSQDSGQLHYGYTF. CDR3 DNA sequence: TGTGCCAGCAGCCAAGATTCGGGGCAGCTACACTATGGCTACACCTTC.

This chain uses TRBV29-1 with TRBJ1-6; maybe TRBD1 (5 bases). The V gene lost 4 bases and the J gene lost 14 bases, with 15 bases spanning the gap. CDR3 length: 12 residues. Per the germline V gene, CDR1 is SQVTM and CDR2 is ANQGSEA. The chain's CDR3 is CSVGESGRALHF. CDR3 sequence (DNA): TGCAGCGTTGGTGAGTCAGGGAGGGCCCTCCACTTT.